The 14 T cell receptor beta chains reported below all come from one sample, sequenced in a study of radiation and T cells in renal cell carcinoma. Method: immunoSEQ multiplex PCR; TCRdb's copy keeps in-frame clones and lacks some. The sample lists over 60,000 clones, roughly 79% occurring once. The sample's time point: blood 2 weeks post-SBRT. Treatment: 15 Gy SBRT to primary tumor, nephrectomy 4 weeks later. This specimen was blood, taken from a patient whose treatment included radiotherapy and nephrectomy. These receptors were collected from a man aged 55 to 69 with renal cell carcinoma.

The J gene is TRBJ1-2, the V gene TRBV23-1; D gene unclear. TRBV23-1 is an open reading frame, and its role is uncertain. Trimming cost V 11 bases and J 3 bases, with 16 bases left between them. The CDR3 loop spans 13 amino acids. CDR3 coding DNA: TGCGCCGTCCGCCGAGGACCGTACTATGGCTACACCTTC. It codes for CAVRRGPYYGYTF.

The V and J genes are TRBV7-3 and TRBJ2-1; the match to TRBD2 covers 8 bases. CDR1 SGHTA and CDR2 FQGTGA come from the germline V gene. V lost 0 bases, J lost 8 bases, and 6 bases stayed unmatched. The CDR3 covers 15 residues. CDR3 loop: CASSLTPAGADEQFF. CDR3 sequence (DNA): TGTGCCAGCAGCTTAACCCCAGCGGGAGCGGATGAGCAGTTCTTC.

The genes are TRBV19 and TRBJ1-3; perhaps TRBD1 as D (5 bases). Germline loops: CDR1 LNHDA, CDR2 SQIVND (reference sequence). Trimming took 5 bases from V and 8 from J, leaving 19 bases between them. This CDR3 is 15 amino acids long. CDR3 nucleotides: TGTGCCAGTAGTCGGCAGGGCCGGGCGTTGGACACCATATATTTT. This sequence encodes CASSRQGRALDTIYF.

V usage is TRBV2 and J usage is TRBJ2-5, with 12 bases fitting TRBD2. The CDR3 has 14 residues. V gave up 7 bases and J gave up 2 bases; unmatched junction bases: 2. CDR1 SNHLY and CDR2 FYNNEI come from the germline V gene. CDR3 in amino acids: CASKLAGGQETQYF. The CDR3 DNA sequence: TGTGCCAGCAAACTAGCGGGGGGACAAGAGACCCAGTACTTC.

The genes are TRBV11-3 and TRBJ1-1; D uncertain. V gave up 1 base and J gave up 1 base, with 7 bases separating them. Germline V CDR1 and CDR2: SGHNT, YENEEA. The CDR3 is 14 residues long. In nucleotides, the CDR3 is TGTGCCAGCAGCTTAGGCCGGGCGAACACTGAAGCTTTCTTT. It encodes CASSLGRANTEAFF. The full variable domain, in which reference TRBV11-3 and TRBJ1-1 provide the parts outside the CDR3, is EAGVVQSPRYKIIEKKQPVAFWCNPISGHNTLYWYLQNLGQGPELLIRYENEEAVDDSQLPKDRFSAERLKGVDSTLKIQPAELGDSAVYLCASSLGRANTEAFFGQGTRLTVV.

In this sample, this clone turned up a few times. This chain links TRBV19 with TRBJ1-3; D gene ambiguous. The CDR3 runs 12 residues. CDR1 LNHDA and CDR2 SQIVND come from the germline V gene (reference sequence). V was clipped by 4 bases and J by 5 bases, with 6 bases between them. The CDR3 DNA reads TGTGCCAGTAGTAGGGAGAGAAACACCATATATTTT. Translation gives CASSRERNTIYF.

The chain recombines TRBV5-8 with TRBJ2-5, with D perhaps TRBD2 (6 bases). CDR1 is SGHTS, CDR2 YDEGEE, per germline. This CDR3 spans 14 amino acids. The V and J ends lost 5 bases and 2 bases respectively, with 13 bases between them. The chain's CDR3 is CASRLPGLQETQYF. The CDR3 region has the DNA TGTGCCAGCAGACTGCCGGGACTTCAAGAGACCCAGTACTTC. Based on the CDR3 plus reference TRBV5-8 and TRBJ2-5, the full variable domain is EAGVTQSPTHLIKTRGQQATLRCSPISGHTSVYWYQQALGLGLQFLLWYDEGEERNRGNFPPRFSGRQFPNYSSELNVNALELEDSALYLCASRLPGLQETQYFGPGTRLLVL.

The CDR3 reads CASSLAGVQGGNEKLFF. CDR3 sequence (DNA): TGTGCCAGCAGCTTAGCTGGTGTACAGGGGGGAAATGAAAAACTGTTTTTT. V usage is TRBV7-9 and J usage is TRBJ1-4; TRBD1 matches at 8 bases. V lost 0 bases to trimming and J lost 5 bases; unmatched junction nucleotides: 8. Germline loops: CDR1 SEHNR, CDR2 FQNEAQ (reference sequence). The CDR3 sequence is 17 residues long.

V is TRBV19 and J is TRBJ2-2; D tentatively reads TRBD1 or TRBD2 (5 bases each). Trimming removed 5 bases at V and 4 bases at J, with 17 bases between. Germline V CDR1 and CDR2: LNHDA, SQIVND (reference sequence). This CDR3 region has 16 residues. CDR3 protein: CASSVWDGGGTGELFF. DNA of the CDR3: TGTGCCAGTAGTGTATGGGACGGCGGCGGCACCGGGGAGCTGTTTTTT.

The V gene is TRBV7-8, the J gene TRBJ2-7; D remains unclear. Germline V lookup: CDR1 SGHVS, CDR2 FQNEAQ. V was clipped by 0 bases and J by 8 bases, with 11 bases between them. CDR3 size: 13 residues. The CDR3 DNA is TGTGCCAGCAGCTTAGCCCCGCCCGAAAAGCAGTACGTC. Protein product: CASSLAPPEKQYV.

The chain uses TRBV9 and TRBJ2-3, with 7 bases identical to TRBD1. Germline assignment: CDR1 SGDLS and CDR2 YYNGEE. J lost 4 bases, V lost 0 bases, and 5 bases had no gene match. CDR3 length: 15 amino acids. CDR3 DNA: TGTGCCAGCAGCGTAGTACAGGGGCCCCCAGATACGCAGTATTTT. Translated, it gives CASSVVQGPPDTQYF.

This chain connects TRBV30 to TRBJ2-5, with 13 bases aligning to TRBD2. The CDR3 contains 17 residues. Per germline, CDR1 GTSNPN and CDR2 SVGIG (reference sequence). V was pared by 0 bases and J by 3 bases, with 7 bases of the junction left unmatched. This CDR3 reads CAWSVMRTSGGKETQYF. The DNA of the CDR3 is TGTGCCTGGAGTGTAATGCGGACTAGCGGGGGAAAAGAGACCCAGTACTTC.

The chain couples TRBV30 to TRBJ2-5; D might be TRBD1 (6 bases). Per germline, CDR1 GTSNPN and CDR2 SVGIG (reference sequence). The length of the CDR3 is 17 residues. Trimming cost V 4 bases and J 1 base, with 22 bases left between them. The CDR3 sequence: CAWTYLGDIKSQETQYF. CDR3 coding DNA: TGTGCCTGGACCTACTTGGGGGACATAAAGTCCCAAGAGACCCAGTACTTC.

This clone turned up a few times. This chain uses TRBV5-1 with TRBJ1-1, with D possibly being TRBD1 (6 bases). V lost 3 bases to trimming and J lost 4 bases, with 16 bases between them. This CDR3 region has 15 residues. Germline CDR1 SGHRS, CDR2 YFSETQ. CDR3 sequence reads: CASSSGGRETTEAFF. CDR3 in DNA: TGCGCCAGCAGCTCGGGGGGCAGGGAGACCACTGAAGCTTTCTTT.